This TCR beta chain is from a study of early T cells in non-severe SARS-CoV-2 infection. The V end lost 5 bases, the J end lost 0 bases, and 6 bases lay between the germline ends. The germline V gene encodes CDR1 SGHRS and CDR2 YFSETQ. The CDR3 runs 12 residues. TCRdb independently ran MiXCR on the 5' RACE reads; one entry per CDR3 protein. The data contain 80,000 to 95,000 distinct CDR3 sequences, 16% of them singletons. This clonotype has a handful of counts. This sequence may be a read error, since a much larger clone differs from it by one base. The specimen was whole blood, collected at baseline. The J gene is TRBJ2-7, the V gene TRBV5-1, with D tentatively TRBD1 (6 bases). This clonotype was sampled from an adult who was a healthcare worker with PCR-confirmed SARS-CoV-2 infection or an uninfected control (not recorded which). This chain's CDR3 is CASRDSSYEQYF. CDR3 DNA: TGCGCCAGCAGGGACAGCTCCTACGAGCAGTACTTC. Full variable domain (missing parts from reference TRBV5-1 and TRBJ2-7): KAGVTQTPRYLIKTRGQQVTLSCSPISGHRSVSWYQQTPGQGLQFLFEYFSETQRNKGNFPGRFSGRQFSNSRSEMNVSTLELGDSALYLCASRDSSYEQYFGPGTRLTVT.